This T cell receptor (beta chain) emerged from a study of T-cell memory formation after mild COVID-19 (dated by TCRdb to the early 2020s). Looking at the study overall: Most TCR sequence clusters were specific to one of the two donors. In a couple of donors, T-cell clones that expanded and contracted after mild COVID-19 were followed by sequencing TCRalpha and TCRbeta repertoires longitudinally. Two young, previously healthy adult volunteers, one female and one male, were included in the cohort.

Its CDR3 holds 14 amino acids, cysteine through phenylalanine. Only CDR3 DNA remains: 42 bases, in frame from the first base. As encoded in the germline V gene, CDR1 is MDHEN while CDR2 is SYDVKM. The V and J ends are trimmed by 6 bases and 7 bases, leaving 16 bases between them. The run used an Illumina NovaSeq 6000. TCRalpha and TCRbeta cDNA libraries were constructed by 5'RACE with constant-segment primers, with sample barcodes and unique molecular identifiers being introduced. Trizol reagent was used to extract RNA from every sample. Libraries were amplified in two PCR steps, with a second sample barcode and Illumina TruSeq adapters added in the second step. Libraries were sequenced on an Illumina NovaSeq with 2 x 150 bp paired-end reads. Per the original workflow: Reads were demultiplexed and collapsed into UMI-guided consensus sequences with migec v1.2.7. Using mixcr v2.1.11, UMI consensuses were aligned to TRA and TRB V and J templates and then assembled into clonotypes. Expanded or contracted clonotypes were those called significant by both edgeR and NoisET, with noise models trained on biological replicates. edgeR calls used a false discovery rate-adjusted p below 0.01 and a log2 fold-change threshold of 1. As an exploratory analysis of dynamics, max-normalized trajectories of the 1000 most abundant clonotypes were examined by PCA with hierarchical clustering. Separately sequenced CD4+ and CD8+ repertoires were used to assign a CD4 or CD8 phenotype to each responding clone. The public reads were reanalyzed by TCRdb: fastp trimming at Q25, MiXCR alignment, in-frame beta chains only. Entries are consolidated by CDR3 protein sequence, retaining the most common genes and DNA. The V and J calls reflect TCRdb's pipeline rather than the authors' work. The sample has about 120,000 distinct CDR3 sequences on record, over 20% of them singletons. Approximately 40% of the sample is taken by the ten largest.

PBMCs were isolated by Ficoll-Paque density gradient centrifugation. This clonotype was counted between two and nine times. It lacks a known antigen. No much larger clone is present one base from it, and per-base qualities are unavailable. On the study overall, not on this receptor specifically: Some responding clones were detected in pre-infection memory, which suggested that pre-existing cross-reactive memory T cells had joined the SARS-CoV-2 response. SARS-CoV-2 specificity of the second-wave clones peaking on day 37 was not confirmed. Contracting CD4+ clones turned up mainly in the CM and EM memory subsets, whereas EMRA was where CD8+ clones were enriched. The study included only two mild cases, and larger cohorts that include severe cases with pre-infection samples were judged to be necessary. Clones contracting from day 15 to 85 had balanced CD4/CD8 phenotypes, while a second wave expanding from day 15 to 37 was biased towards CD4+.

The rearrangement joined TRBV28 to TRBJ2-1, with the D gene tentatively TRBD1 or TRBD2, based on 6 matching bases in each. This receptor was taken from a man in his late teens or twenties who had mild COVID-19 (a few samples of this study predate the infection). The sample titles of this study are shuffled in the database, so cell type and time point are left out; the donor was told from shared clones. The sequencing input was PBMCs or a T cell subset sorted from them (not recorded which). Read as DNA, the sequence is TGTGCCAGCAGGAAGGCCGGGGGCCCAAATGAGCAGTTCTTC. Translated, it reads CASRKAGGPNEQFF. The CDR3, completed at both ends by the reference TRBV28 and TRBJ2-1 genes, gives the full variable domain DVKVTQSSRYLVKRTGEKVFLECVQDMDHENMFWYRQDPGLGLRLIYFSYDVKMKEKGDIPEGYSVSREKKERFSLILESASTNQTSMYLCASRKAGGPNEQFFGPGTRLTVL.